One sample yielded the 17 T cell receptor beta chains listed below, sequenced in a study of blood T cell repertoires in COVID-19. Produced via immunoSEQ multiplex PCR; TCRdb's table is partial and in-frame only. The data show approximately 24,000 clones, 80% to 90% seen once. Sequencing was performed on peripheral blood. The receptors here all came from a man between 65 and 85 years old with acute or convalescent COVID-19.

V is TRBV2 and J is TRBJ2-7; D perhaps matches TRBD1 (6 bases). The V gene's germline CDR1 is SNHLY and CDR2 FYNNEI. The V gene lost 6 bases and the J gene lost 0 bases, with 12 bases spanning the gap. The CDR3 sequence is 14 residues long. The DNA for the CDR3 is TGTGCCAGCAGCGCTGACAGGTACTCCTACGAGCAGTACTTC. Residues: CASSADRYSYEQYF.

The chain recombines TRBV5-1 with TRBJ2-2, with a weak D call TRBD2 (6 bases). Germline V gene lookup returns CDR1 SGHRS and CDR2 YFSETQ. Trimming removed 2 bases at V and 7 bases at J, with 12 bases between. The CDR3 runs to 14 residues. Here the CDR3 reads CASSFSGDGGELFF. CDR3 bases: TGCGCCAGCAGCTTCTCGGGGGACGGCGGGGAGCTGTTTTTT.

This sequence joins TRBV7-6 and TRBJ2-7, with 8 positions matching TRBD1. Germline trimming cut 5 bases from V and 5 bases from J; bases unmatched to any gene: 8. The CDR3 totals 14 residues. Germline V lookup: CDR1 SGHVS, CDR2 FNYEAQ. The DNA for the CDR3 is TGTGCCAGCAGCCCTCGGACAGGGTTACACGAGCAGTACTTC. This translates into CASSPRTGLHEQYF.

This chain links TRBV2 with TRBJ2-2, with 9 nucleotides matching TRBD2. Germline CDR1 is SNHLY and CDR2 is FYNNEI. The V and J ends lost 3 bases and 5 bases, in that order; junction bases with no gene match: 4. This CDR3 has 15 residues. The CDR3: CASSEVAGVTGELFF. The CDR3 bases are TGTGCCAGCAGTGAGGTAGCGGGAGTGACCGGGGAGCTGTTTTTT.

V and J are TRBV5-5 and TRBJ2-7, with 7 bases that match TRBD1. The CDR3 consists of 12 residues. The germline V gene has CDR1 SGHKS and CDR2 YYEKEE (reference sequence). V lost 4 bases to trimming and J lost 12 bases; unmatched junction nucleotides: 10. The CDR3 here is CASSPDRELWYF. CDR3 in DNA: TGTGCCAGCAGCCCCGACAGGGAGTTGTGGTACTTC.

Here the CDR3 DNA reads TGTGCCAGCAGCCCTGGACAGGGGCTGACTGAGCAGTTCTTC. It specifies CASSPGQGLTEQFF. The chain links TRBV7-2 to TRBJ2-1, with TRBD1 matching over 9 bases. CDR3 size: 14 residues. J gave up 9 bases and V 5 bases, and 8 bases lay outside the gene matches. In germline, CDR1 is SGHTA, CDR2 FQGNSA.

This chain connects TRBV5-4 to TRBJ1-2; unclear D gene. Per germline, CDR1 SGHNT and CDR2 YYREEE (reference sequence). The CDR3 has 15 residues. V was clipped by 4 bases and J by 0 bases, with 13 bases between them. The CDR3 loop is CASSLGLRPNYGYTF. As DNA, the CDR3 is TGTGCCAGCAGCCTCGGACTGCGCCCTAACTATGGCTACACCTTC.

The chain links TRBV4-1 to TRBJ1-2; 12 nucleotides agree with TRBD1. The CDR3 covers 18 residues. Looked up from germline, CDR1 is MGHRA and CDR2 is YSYEKL. Trimming at V came to 4 bases and at J to 4 bases, leaving 13 bases not matched to a gene. The CDR3 nucleotides read TGCGCCAGCAGCCTAGAAAGATCGGGACAGGGGGCTACCTATGGCTACACCTTC. Its protein is CASSLERSGQGATYGYTF.

The rearrangement joins TRBV7-3 to TRBJ2-2; D remains ambiguous. The germline CDR1 and CDR2 sequences are SGHTA and FQGTGA. V shed 1 base and J shed 4 bases, with 16 bases lying between them. The CDR3 has 17 residues. The CDR3: CASSLSTGSFGTGELFF. CDR3 coding DNA: TGTGCCAGCAGCTTAAGTACGGGTTCTTTCGGCACCGGGGAGCTGTTTTTT.

The CDR3 loop is CASSLGWGAYEQYF. CDR3 DNA: TGTGCCAGCAGCTTGGGTTGGGGCGCCTACGAGCAGTACTTC. The gene calls are TRBV5-8 and TRBJ2-7, with TRBD1 as a possible D gene (5 bases). Between the trimmed V and J ends, which lost 0 bases and 2 bases, there was a span of 9 bases. The germline V gene has CDR1 SGHTS and CDR2 YDEGEE. This CDR3 contains 14 residues. Using reference TRBV5-8 and TRBJ2-7 for the parts outside the CDR3, the full variable domain is EAGVTQSPTHLIKTRGQQATLRCSPISGHTSVYWYQQALGLGLQFLLWYDEGEERNRGNFPPRFSGRQFPNYSSELNVNALELEDSALYLCASSLGWGAYEQYFGPGTRLTVT.

J is TRBJ2-1 and V is TRBV11-3; D may be TRBD2 (6 bases). The germline V gene encodes CDR1 SGHNT and CDR2 YENEEA. The CDR3 consists of 17 residues. Trimming removed 2 bases from V and 4 bases from J, with 18 bases in between. CDR3 residues: CASSLFSVPGVYNEQFF. CDR3 in DNA: TGTGCCAGCAGCTTATTTTCGGTTCCGGGGGTTTACAATGAGCAGTTCTTC.

This clone was counted a few times. J is TRBJ1-2 and V is TRBV11-1, with 10 nucleotides matching TRBD1. CDR3 size: 14 residues. J lost 5 bases, V lost 4 bases, and 4 bases had no gene match. In germline, CDR1 is SGHAT, CDR2 FQDESV (reference sequence). The CDR3 DNA follows: TGTGCCAGCAGCTGGACGGGACAGGGGTATGGCTACACCTTC. Translation: CASSWTGQGYGYTF.

The chain joins TRBV18 to TRBJ2-1; D not certain. CDR1 and CDR2 from the germline V gene are KGHSH and LQKENI. This CDR3 region has 12 residues. V lost 3 bases and J 9 bases, leaving 9 bases between the germline ends. The CDR3 sequence: CASSPRLFEQFF. CDR3 sequence (DNA): TGTGCCAGCTCACCTAGACTCTTTGAGCAGTTCTTC.

V is TRBV2 and J is TRBJ2-1; the D is unclear. The CDR3 sequence is 12 residues long. Trimming took 9 bases from V and 8 from J, leaving 14 bases between them. The germline gives CDR1 SNHLY, CDR2 FYNNEI. The CDR3 coding sequence is TGTGCCAGTAGAGACTCGTGGGATGAGCAGTTCTTC. Translated, it gives CASRDSWDEQFF.

V usage is TRBV4-1 and J usage is TRBJ1-1; D remains unclear. V was cut by 0 bases and J by 1 base, with 12 bases left in between. Germline-derived CDR1 and CDR2 are MGHRA and YSYEKL. The CDR3 has 16 residues. For the CDR3, the DNA is TGCGCCAGCAGCCAAGAACCACCAGGATGGAACACTGAAGCTTTCTTT. Residues: CASSQEPPGWNTEAFF.

The chain joins TRBV12-2 to TRBJ2-3; the D segment call TRBD2 is taken from the table without a DNA check. TRBV12-2 corresponds to a pseudogene. The CDR3 has 15 amino acids. The CDR3 region has the DNA TGTGCAAGTCGCCCAGACGGGAGTGGGACAGATACGCAGTATTTT. This sequence encodes CASRPDGSGTDTQYF.

This clone was picked up one time. The chain uses TRBV27 and TRBJ2-1; D is perhaps TRBD2 (6 bases). V was shortened by 5 bases and J by 6 bases, with 17 bases between the two germline ends. Germline-derived CDR1 and CDR2 are MNHEY and SMNVEV (reference sequence). The CDR3 totals 15 residues. The CDR3 here is CASSPRDFPGNEQFF. The CDR3 nucleotides are TGTGCCAGCAGTCCGCGGGACTTTCCGGGCAATGAGCAGTTCTTC.